The 22 T cell receptor beta chains presented below share a single source sample, sequenced in a study of blood T cell repertoires in COVID-19. Measured with immunoSEQ multiplex PCR; TCRdb has only the in-frame clones, and not every one. The table records about 140,000 clones, nearly 85% of them present only once. Sequenced material: PBMCs or T cells enriched from blood (not recorded which). Every receptor here comes from a man between 50 and 59 years old in a cohort exposed to, infected with or recovered from COVID-19 (not recorded which).

V is TRBV7-9 and J is TRBJ2-2; possibly TRBD1 for D (6 bases). Germline V lookup: CDR1 SEHNR, CDR2 FQNEAQ (reference sequence). The V gene lost 5 bases and the J gene lost 7 bases, with 14 bases spanning the gap. The CDR3 contains 14 residues. CDR3: CASSIPTGIGELFF. The CDR3 bases are TGTGCCAGCAGCATCCCCACAGGGATCGGGGAGCTGTTTTTT.

The J gene is TRBJ2-3, the V gene TRBV6-1; D gene ambiguous. The CDR3 spans 12 residues. Deletions cut 5 bases from V and 1 base from J, with 4 bases between. The germline V gene has CDR1 MNHNS and CDR2 SASEGT. The CDR3 sequence is CASSSGTDTQYF. The CDR3 DNA is TGTGCCAGCAGTTCGGGCACAGATACGCAGTATTTT.

The V and J genes are TRBV6-4 and TRBJ2-7; TRBD2 matches at 9 bases. The length of the CDR3 is 16 residues. V was pared by 2 bases and J by 3 bases, with 8 bases of the junction left unmatched. The germline gives CDR1 MRHNA, CDR2 SNTAGT. The CDR3 protein is CASSDRVSGSCYEQYF. CDR3 bases: TGTGCCAGCAGTGACCGGGTTAGCGGGAGTTGCTACGAGCAGTACTTC.

The V gene is TRBV18, the J gene TRBJ1-4; no firm D call. This CDR3 has 16 residues. Trimming stripped 2 bases from V and 10 bases from J, with 20 bases between. The germline V gene has CDR1 KGHSH and CDR2 LQKENI. CDR3: CASSPELVATGGKLFF. The CDR3 nucleotides are TGTGCCAGCTCACCAGAATTAGTCGCAACTGGAGGAAAACTGTTTTTT. Variable domain in full (rest from reference TRBV18 and TRBJ1-4): NAGVMQNPRHLVRRRGQEARLRCSPMKGHSHVYWYRQLPEEGLKFMVYLQKENIIDESGMPKERFSAEFPKEGPSILRIQQVVRGDSAAYFCASSPELVATGGKLFFGSGTQLSVL.

The V and J genes are TRBV30 and TRBJ1-3; D ambiguous. V shed 2 bases and J shed 2 bases, with 13 bases lying between them. Germline V gives CDR1 GTSNPN, CDR2 SVGIG (reference sequence). CDR3 size: 15 residues. The CDR3 region is CAWSTRGGAGNTIYF. In nucleotides, the CDR3 is TGTGCCTGGAGTACTCGAGGAGGCGCTGGAAACACCATATATTTT.

The CDR3 sequence is CASRQTSGRPDTQYF. DNA of the CDR3: TGTGCCAGCAGACAGACTAGCGGGAGGCCTGATACGCAGTATTTT. The rearrangement joins TRBV6-5 to TRBJ2-3, with 13 nucleotides matching TRBD2. The germline V gene encodes CDR1 MNHEY and CDR2 SVGAGI. This CDR3 region has 15 residues. V lost 6 bases and J lost 6; bases outside the gene matches: 6.

CDR3 nucleotide sequence: TGCGCCAGCAGCTTGAAGCAGAGACTAGCGCCAGATACGCAGTATTTT. Residues: CASSLKQRLAPDTQYF. V usage is TRBV5-1 and J usage is TRBJ2-3, with 8 bases that match TRBD2. This CDR3 is built from 16 residues. The J segment lost 4 bases and the V segment lost 1 base, leaving 8 bases of the junction unmatched. Germline V gene data show CDR1 as SGHRS and CDR2 as YFSETQ.

The rearrangement uses TRBV11-2 and TRBJ1-1, with a tentative D call TRBD1 (6 bases). The CDR3 extends over 10 amino acids. Germline V gene lookup returns CDR1 SGHAT and CDR2 FQNNGV. V lost 4 bases to trimming and J lost 10 bases, with 7 bases between them. The CDR3 nucleotides read TGTGCCAGCAGCTCCAGGGGAGCTTTCTTT. Translating gives CASSSRGAFF. The complete variable domain, with remaining parts taken from reference TRBV11-2 and TRBJ1-1, reads EAGVAQSPRYKIIEKRQSVAFWCNPISGHATLYWYQQILGQGPKLLIQFQNNGVVDDSQLPKDRFSAERLKGVDSTLKIQPAKLEDSAVYLCASSSRGAFFGQGTRLTVV.

The genes are TRBV29-1 and TRBJ2-1; 9 nucleotides line up with TRBD2. Looked up from germline, CDR1 is SQVTM and CDR2 is ANQGSEA. The CDR3 has 16 residues. J was trimmed by 5 bases and V by 4 bases; bases with no gene match: 12. The CDR3 coding sequence is TGCAGCGTTGTGGGGACTAGCCTGGGGGGGAACAATGAGCAGTTCTTC. Protein product: CSVVGTSLGGNNEQFF.

This clone was observed at least ten times. This chain connects TRBV4-2 to TRBJ2-7; 7 bases match TRBD2. Trimming at V came to 1 base and at J to 6 bases, leaving 6 bases not matched to a gene. Germline V gene data show CDR1 as LGHNA and CDR2 as YNFKEQ. CDR3 size: 14 residues. CDR3 sequence (DNA): TGTGCCAGCAGCCAAGGGACTAGTACTCTCGAGCAGTACTTC. This gives the protein CASSQGTSTLEQYF.

The CDR3 DNA follows: TGTGCCAGCAGTCCCACCACAGGGTCGGCGTATGGCTACACCTTC. This gives the protein CASSPTTGSAYGYTF. This chain joins TRBV27 and TRBJ1-2; a possible D gene is TRBD1 (6 bases). CDR3 length equals 15 residues. Trimming cost V 5 bases and J 5 bases, with 18 bases left between them. CDR1 is MNHEY, CDR2 SMNVEV, per germline (reference sequence).

This clone has only one observation. This chain joins TRBV2 and TRBJ2-1; perhaps TRBD2 as D (5 bases). Germline CDR1 reads SNHLY; CDR2 reads FYNNEI. This CDR3 has 12 residues. The germline V and J ends were trimmed by 7 bases and 2 bases, with 6 bases remaining between them. In DNA, the CDR3 is TGTGCCAGCACGCGGGCCTACAATGAGCAGTTCTTC. Its translation is CASTRAYNEQFF. Full variable domain (remainder filled in from reference TRBV2 and TRBJ2-1): EPEVTQTPSHQVTQMGQEVILRCVPISNHLYFYWYRQILGQKVEFLVSFYNNEISEKSEIFDDQFSVERPDGSNFTLKIRSTKLEDSAMYFCASTRAYNEQFFGPGTRLTVL.

This chain uses TRBV5-4 with TRBJ1-2; 7 positions agree with TRBD1. The junction had 16 bases not matched to a gene; V was cut back by 4 bases and J by 4 bases. CDR1 is SGHNT and CDR2 is YYREEE in the germline V gene (reference sequence). This CDR3 has 17 residues. CDR3 in amino acids: CASSVSVVVQGTYGYTF. The CDR3 DNA sequence: TGTGCCAGCAGCGTCTCCGTTGTGGTACAGGGGACCTATGGCTACACCTTC.

This clone occurred a few times. This chain uses TRBV2 with TRBJ1-1, with 9 bases identical to TRBD1. This CDR3 contains 14 residues. Germline V gene lookup returns CDR1 SNHLY and CDR2 FYNNEI. The ends lost 4 bases at V and 5 bases at J; junction bases unmatched: 5. The CDR3 region has the DNA TGTGCCAGCAGTGGGTACAGGGGGCATACTGAAGCTTTCTTT. It codes for CASSGYRGHTEAFF.

The V gene is TRBV25-1, the J gene TRBJ2-3; 9 bases match TRBD2. Germline V gene sequence: CDR1 MGHDK, CDR2 SYGVNS. The CDR3 covers 14 residues. The ends lost 6 bases at V and 6 bases at J; junction bases unmatched: 7. CDR3 residues: CASRDAGGQDTQYF. The DNA for the CDR3 is TGTGCCAGCAGAGATGCGGGGGGGCAGGATACGCAGTATTTT. The entire variable domain, with the rest obtained from reference TRBV25-1 and TRBJ2-3, is as follows: EADIYQTPRYLVIGTGKKITLECSQTMGHDKMYWYQQDPGMELHLIHYSYGVNSTEKGDLSSESTVSRIRTEHFPLTLESARPSHTSQYLCASRDAGGQDTQYFGPGTRLTVL.

J is TRBJ2-3 and V is TRBV9, with 11 bases matching TRBD2. The CDR3 totals 16 residues. Germline loops: CDR1 SGDLS, CDR2 YYNGEE. Trimming took 3 bases from V and 0 from J; bases not matched to a gene: 3. The CDR3 DNA sequence: TGTGCCAGCAGCGCTGGACTAGCGGGTAGCACAGATACGCAGTATTTT. Translation gives CASSAGLAGSTDTQYF.

The chain carries TRBV3-1 (or the pseudogene TRBV3-2) and TRBJ1-2; D remains ambiguous. The CDR3 length is 17 residues. The germline CDR1 and CDR2 sequences are LGHDT and YNNKEL (reference sequence). The V end was cut by 4 bases, the J end by 0 bases, with 18 bases between. CDR3 in DNA: TGTGCCAGCAGCCCTCTCCCCTGGGCTCTCGCTAACTATGGCTACACCTTC. Protein: CASSPLPWALANYGYTF.

The CDR3 nucleotides read TGCAGTGCTAGTTTCAATCATGGGACAGGGAATCAGCCCCAGCATTTT. Its translation is CSASFNHGTGNQPQHF. V gene TRBV20-1 combines with J gene TRBJ1-5, with 9 bases identical to TRBD1. The CDR3 is made up of 16 amino acids. The junction had 10 bases not matched to a gene; V was cut back by 3 bases and J by 4 bases. CDR1 and CDR2 from the germline V gene are DFQATT and SNEGSKA (reference sequence).

V gene TRBV11-2 combines with J gene TRBJ1-2, with D unclear. This CDR3 spans 15 amino acids. Germline-derived CDR1 and CDR2 are SGHAT and FQNNGV. V was clipped by 2 bases and J by 8 bases, with 18 bases between them. CDR3 residues: CASSLSRFGNAGYTF. CDR3 coding DNA: TGTGCCAGCAGCTTATCCCGGTTCGGGAATGCAGGCTACACCTTC.

The chain joins TRBV5-1 to TRBJ2-7; tentatively, D is TRBD1 (6 bases). Between the trimmed V and J ends, which lost 3 bases and 4 bases, there was a span of 14 bases. The CDR3 is made up of 14 amino acids. Germline V lookup: CDR1 SGHRS, CDR2 YFSETQ. The CDR3 reads CASSSIGGAYEQYF. In DNA, the CDR3 is TGCGCCAGCAGCTCAATTGGGGGCGCTTACGAGCAGTACTTC.

The chain links TRBV27 to TRBJ2-4; the D is unclear. The V gene lost 6 bases and the J gene lost 1 base, with 16 bases spanning the gap. The CDR3 runs 16 residues. Per the germline V gene, CDR1 is MNHEY and CDR2 is SMNVEV (reference sequence). CDR3 nucleotides: TGTGCCAGCAGCAGTTCCGCGGTCGGGGCCAAAAACATTCAGTACTTC. This codes for CASSSSAVGAKNIQYF.

The chain couples TRBV6-5 to TRBJ2-5; TRBD2 matches 11 bases. The CDR3 runs to 15 residues. V was clipped by 4 bases and J by 2 bases; unmatched bases: 3. Looked up from germline, CDR1 is MNHEY and CDR2 is SVGAGI. CDR3 protein: CASSSLAGGQETQYF. CDR3 coding DNA: TGTGCCAGCAGTTCCTTAGCGGGAGGGCAAGAGACCCAGTACTTC.